The rows below give T cell receptor beta chains drawn from one sample of a study of technical replicates of blood from a handful of donors. This table comes from immunoSEQ multiplex PCR, and its TCRdb copy is limited to in-frame clones, with some not included. The data show about 17,000 clones, about nine tenths seen once. The sequencing input was PBMCs. These receptors were collected from a human donor in good health. Each CDR3 is given with its conserved first and last residue. Fields, in order: V gene, CDR3 protein.

v_gene: TRBV13
CDR3aa: CASSLGAGTGDYNEQFF

v_gene: TRBV14
CDR3aa: CASSQLVAGNSYNEQFF

v_gene: TRBV13
CDR3aa: CASSPQGNVFNEQFF

v_gene: TRBV4-2
CDR3aa: CASSQVLAGGENTDTQYF

v_gene: TRBV27
CDR3aa: CASSWQGAKNYGYTF

v_gene: TRBV6-1
CDR3aa: CASSEGANQETQYF

v_gene: TRBV7-2
CDR3aa: CASSIGQRQPQHF

v_gene: TRBV6-1
CDR3aa: CASSRDRAVNDGYTF

v_gene: TRBV19
CDR3aa: CASSPRVKHTQYF

v_gene: TRBV5-1
CDR3aa: CASSNSGHYTDTQYF

v_gene: TRBV7-2
CDR3aa: CASSQSNTGELFF